One sample yielded the 8 T cell receptor beta chains listed below, sequenced in a study of T cell repertoires in cytomegalovirus infection. For these TCRs, the target antigens are not known. TCRdb processed the reads anew with MiXCR; each CDR3 protein has one entry. The sample includes about 770,000 distinct CDR3 sequences, roughly 28% of them seen just once. The input for sequencing was cultured CD8+ T cells from PBMCs, taken from culture after CMV antigen stimulation. Source of these receptors: a human donor in good health (CMV status not recorded). Some clones in this sample may be carry-over from other donors' samples.

The genes are TRBV7-2 and TRBJ2-4; D is ambiguous. Germline-derived CDR1 and CDR2 are SGHTA and FQGNSA. The CDR3 runs to 15 residues. V lost 5 bases and J lost 3, with 14 bases in between. The DNA of the CDR3 is TGTGCCAGCAGCGTAGTGAACCTCGGCAAAAACATTCAGTACTTC. As protein: CASSVVNLGKNIQYF.

This clonotype was seen only a few times. V and J are TRBV7-8 and TRBJ2-3; 9 nucleotides match TRBD1. This CDR3 region has 15 residues. Germline lookup yields CDR1 SGHVS and CDR2 FQNEAQ. With 6 bases clipped from V and 6 bases from J, the junction kept 10 bases outside the gene matches. The CDR3 bases are TGTGCCAGCAGGTCGGCGACAGGGGGAATGGATACGCAGTATTTT. This gives the protein CASRSATGGMDTQYF.

V gene TRBV6-8 combines with J gene TRBJ1-6, with a weak D call TRBD1 (5 bases). Trimming took off 2 bases at V and 7 bases at J, with 18 bases between the two ends. Per germline, CDR1 MNHGY and CDR2 SAAAGT. The CDR3 is made up of 17 amino acids. CDR3 residues: CASSYEALGLGNSPLHF. CDR3 coding DNA: TGTGCCAGCAGTTACGAAGCTTTGGGACTCGGGAATTCACCCCTCCACTTT.

This clonotype was seen repeatedly, ten times or more. The chain uses TRBV7-8 and TRBJ1-1; no reliable D call. Germline V CDR1 and CDR2: SGHVS, FQNEAQ. CDR3 length: 16 residues. V dropped 4 bases and J dropped 3 bases, with 18 bases sitting between them. CDR3 nucleotides: TGTGCCAGCAGCTCTTCTCGGGAGGGAAAATACACTGAAGCTTTCTTT. Residues: CASSSSREGKYTEAFF.

In the case of this clonotype: One junction end disagrees with the germline gene, perhaps due to a read error. The CDR3 bases are TGTGCCAGCAACTTAGGGAGGACTGAAAAACTGTTTTTT. Translated, it gives CASNLGRTEKLFF. The chain carries TRBV7-6 and TRBJ1-4; D uncertain. This CDR3 comprises 13 residues. Germline loops: CDR1 SGHVS, CDR2 FNYEAQ.

V gene TRBV7-6 combines with J gene TRBJ2-1; the D is unclear. The CDR3 is 13 residues long. Trimming removed 0 bases from V and 7 bases from J, with 7 bases in between. Germline-derived CDR1 and CDR2 are SGHVS and FNYEAQ. The CDR3 bases are TGTGCCAGCAGCTTAGCGCAAGTGAATGAGCAGTTCTTC. This encodes CASSLAQVNEQFF.

The table lists this clonotype with a few counts. V gene TRBV4-1 combines with J gene TRBJ2-7; TRBD1 matches at 7 bases. The CDR3 totals 15 residues. Germline V CDR1 and CDR2: MGHRA, YSYEKL. V lost 1 base, J lost 4 bases, and 7 bases stayed unmatched. CDR3 protein: CASSQVVGGGYEQYV. CDR3 bases: TGCGCCAGCAGCCAAGTAGTAGGGGGCGGTTACGAGCAGTACGTC.

The chain joins TRBV19 to TRBJ1-4; D unclear. There are 14 residues in the CDR3. Per the germline V gene, CDR1 is LNHDA and CDR2 is SQIVND (reference sequence). Trimming left V 6 bases short and J 5 bases short, with 13 bases between. The CDR3 sequence is CASSEGIYNEKLFF. In DNA, the CDR3 is TGTGCCAGTAGCGAGGGAATTTACAATGAAAAACTGTTTTTT.